The clone carrying this T cell receptor (beta chain) was recorded a few times. Its specificity is unknown. TCRdb redid the calling of the 5' RACE reads with MiXCR, one entry per CDR3 protein. The table shows around 99,000 distinct CDR3 sequences, with roughly 14% occurring only once. The data derive from a study of T-cell memory formation after mild COVID-19. About the research overall: Most TCR clusters belonged to a single donor. Study-level findings and limits: Some clones that responded turned up in pre-infection memory, which suggests that cross-reactive memory joined in. What remained unconfirmed was the SARS-CoV-2 specificity of second-wave clones peaking on day 37.

Sequenced input: PBMCs or a T cell subset sorted from them (not recorded which). The sequence was obtained from a man in his late teens or twenties who had mild COVID-19 (a few samples of this study predate the infection). Cell type and time point are not known.

CDR3 sequence (DNA): TGTGCCAGCAGCTACAACGCCGCGGGGGCCGCTGGGGCCAACGTCCTGACTTTC. Translating it yields CASSYNAAGAAGANVLTF. This chain links TRBV7-9 with TRBJ2-6, with a possible D match to TRBD2 (7 bases). Trimming removed 4 bases at V and 2 bases at J, with 18 bases between. The length of the CDR3 is 18 residues. Germline CDR1 is SEHNR and CDR2 is FQNEAQ (reference sequence).